Below are 3 T cell receptor beta chains sequenced from a single sample in a study of OX40 agonist ivuxolimab in advanced cancers. Libraries were prepared by immunoSEQ multiplex PCR; TCRdb keeps only in-frame clonotypes and omits some of them. The table has 52,000 or so clones, approximately 86% seen once. The sample was CD4+ or CD8+ T cells sorted from blood, taken in a trial of the OX40 agonist ivuxolimab. The receptors come from an adult with an advanced solid tumor such as melanoma, head and neck, liver or kidney cancer.

The genes are TRBV28 and TRBJ2-1; D might be TRBD1 or TRBD2, each matching 5 bases. This CDR3 spans 15 amino acids. The V end was cut by 3 bases, the J end by 3 bases, with 12 bases between. Germline CDR1 and CDR2: MDHEN and SYDVKM. The CDR3 is CASSFGGLVYNEQFF. The DNA for the CDR3 is TGTGCCAGCAGTTTTGGGGGTTTGGTCTACAATGAGCAGTTCTTC.

The chain carries TRBV7-9 and TRBJ1-1, with D maybe TRBD1 (5 bases). The V gene lost 5 bases and the J gene lost 4 bases, with 17 bases spanning the gap. Germline loops: CDR1 SEHNR, CDR2 FQNEAQ (reference sequence). The CDR3 runs 15 residues. CDR3: CASSLRDSSATEAFF. The CDR3, as DNA: TGTGCCAGCAGCCTAAGGGACTCTAGTGCCACTGAAGCTTTCTTT. Together with reference TRBV7-9 and TRBJ1-1, the CDR3 gives the full variable domain: DTGVSQNPRHKITKRGQNVTFRCDPISEHNRLYWYRQTLGQGPEFLTYFQNEAQLEKSRLLSDRFSAERPKGSFSTLEIQRTEQGDSAMYLCASSLRDSSATEAFFGQGTRLTVV.

The rearrangement links TRBV30 to TRBJ1-5, with a possible D match to TRBD1 (5 bases). The CDR3 contains 15 residues. Germline V gene lookup returns CDR1 GTSNPN and CDR2 SVGIG (reference sequence). V lost 4 bases, J lost 3 bases, and 16 bases lay in between. This CDR3 reads CAWKAGGAPNQPQHF. Here the CDR3 DNA reads TGTGCCTGGAAGGCTGGCGGGGCTCCCAATCAGCCCCAGCATTTT.